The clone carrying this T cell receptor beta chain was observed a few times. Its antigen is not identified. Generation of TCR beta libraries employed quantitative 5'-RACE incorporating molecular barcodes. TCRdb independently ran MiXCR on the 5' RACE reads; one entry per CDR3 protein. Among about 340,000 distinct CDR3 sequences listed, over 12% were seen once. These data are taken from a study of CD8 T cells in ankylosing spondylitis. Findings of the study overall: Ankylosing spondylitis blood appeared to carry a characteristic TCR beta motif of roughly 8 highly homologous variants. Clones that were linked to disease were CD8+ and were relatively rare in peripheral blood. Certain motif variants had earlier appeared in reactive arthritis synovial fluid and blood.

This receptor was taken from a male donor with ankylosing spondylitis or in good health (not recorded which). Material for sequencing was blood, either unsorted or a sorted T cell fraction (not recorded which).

CDR3 nucleotides: TGCAGTGCTAGAGATGGGGGGACTAGCTCAGATACGCAGTATTTT. It encodes CSARDGGTSSDTQYF. The chain is built from TRBV20-1 and TRBJ2-3; 9 bases line up with TRBD2. Per the germline V gene, CDR1 is DFQATT and CDR2 is SNEGSKA (reference sequence). The CDR3 extends over 15 amino acids. Trimming at V came to 0 bases and at J to 4 bases, leaving 5 bases not matched to a gene.